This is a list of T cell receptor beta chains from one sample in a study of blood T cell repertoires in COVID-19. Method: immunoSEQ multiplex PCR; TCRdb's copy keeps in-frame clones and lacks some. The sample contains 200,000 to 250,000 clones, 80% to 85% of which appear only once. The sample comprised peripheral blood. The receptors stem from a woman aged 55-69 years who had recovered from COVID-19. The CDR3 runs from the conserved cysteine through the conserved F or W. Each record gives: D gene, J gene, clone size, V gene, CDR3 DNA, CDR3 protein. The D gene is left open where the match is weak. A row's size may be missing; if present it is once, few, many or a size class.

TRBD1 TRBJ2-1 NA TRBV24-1 TGTGCCACCAGTGCCGGATACACCGGGACAGGGGCCAGGAATGAGCAGTTCTTC CATSAGYTGTGARNEQFF
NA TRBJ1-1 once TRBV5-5 TGTGCCAGCAGCTTGTGGGAGGGGGGAACTGAAGCTTTCTTT CASSLWEGGTEAFF
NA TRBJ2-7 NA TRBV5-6 TGTGCCAGCAGCCCCGGGGACTGGTCCTCCTACGAGCAGTACTTC CASSPGDWSSYEQYF
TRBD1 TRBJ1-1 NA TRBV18 TGTGCCAGCTCACACCCTGACAGGGACGAAGCTTTCTTT CASSHPDRDEAFF
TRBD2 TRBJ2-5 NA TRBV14 TGTGCCAGCAGCCTTATAGCGGGGGGGCTGGAGACCCAGTACTTC CASSLIAGGLETQYF
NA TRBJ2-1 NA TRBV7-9 TGTGCCAGCAGCCCACGGACGGGATCCTACAATGAGCAGTTCTTC CASSPRTGSYNEQFF
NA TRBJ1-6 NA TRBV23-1 TGCGCCAGCAGCCCGACAGGTCCCTCGAGCTCCTATAATTCACCCCTCCACTTT CASSPTGPSSSYNSPLHF
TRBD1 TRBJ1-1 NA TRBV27 TGTGCCAGCAGTCTCGGACAGGGACGATTGAACACTGAAGCTTTCTTT CASSLGQGRLNTEAFF
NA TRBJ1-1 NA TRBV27 TGTGCCAGCGCGGGGGAGACTGAAGCTTTCTTT CASAGETEAFF
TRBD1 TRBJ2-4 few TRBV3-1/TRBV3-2 TGTGCCAGCAGCTTCGGACAGGCGTACATTCAGTACTTC CASSFGQAYIQYF
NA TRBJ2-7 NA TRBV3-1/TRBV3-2 TGTGCCAGCAGCCAACTAGACAGGTCCTACGAGCAGTACTTC CASSQLDRSYEQYF
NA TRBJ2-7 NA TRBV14 TGTGCCAGCAGCCAAGAAAGCCCCTACGAGCAGTACTTC CASSQESPYEQYF
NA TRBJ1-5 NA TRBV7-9 TGTGCCAGCAGCCGGGCAGGGGACGGGTCCCAGCATTTT CASSRAGDGSQHF
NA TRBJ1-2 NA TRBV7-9 TGTGCCAGCAGCTACACAGACTATGGCTACACCTTC CASSYTDYGYTF
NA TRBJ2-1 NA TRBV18 TGTGCCAGCTCACCACTCTCACAGGGTGGTTATGAGCAGTTCTTC CASSPLSQGGYEQFF
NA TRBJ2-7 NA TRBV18 TGTGCCAGCTCACCACGGAATTATCGGACGGGGATCTACGAGCAGTACTTC CASSPRNYRTGIYEQYF
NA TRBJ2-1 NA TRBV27 TGTGCCAGCAGTTTAGGGGCGCCCGGGGGTAATGAGCAGTTCTTC CASSLGAPGGNEQFF
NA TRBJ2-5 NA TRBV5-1 TGCGCCAGCAGCTTGCTTGCAACGGGAGAGACCCAGTACTTC CASSLLATGETQYF
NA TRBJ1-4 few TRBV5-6 TGTGCCAGCAGCTTCGGCCGCGGCACTAATGAAAAACTGTTTTTT CASSFGRGTNEKLFF
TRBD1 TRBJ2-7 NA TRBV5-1 TGCGCCAGCAGCTCGGGGACAGGGGGGAACGAGCAGTACTTC CASSSGTGGNEQYF
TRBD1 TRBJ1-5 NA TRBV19 TGTGCCAGTACTCAGGGGGGCACCGGACGGCTTGAATATTTT CASTQGGTGRLEYF
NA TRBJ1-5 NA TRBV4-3 TGCGCCAGCAGCCAAGATCCCGGGGATAGCAATCAGCCCCAGCATTTT CASSQDPGDSNQPQHF
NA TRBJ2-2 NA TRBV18 TGTGCCAGCTCACCATCGAAAAGACGAGGCATGAGCACCGGGGAGCTGTTTTTT CASSPSKRRGMSTGELFF
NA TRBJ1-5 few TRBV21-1 TGTGCCAGCAGAAACGGGGGGGGCGCGGGCAATCAGCCCCAGCATTTT CASRNGGGAGNQPQHF
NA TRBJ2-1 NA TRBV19 TGTGCCACCAGAAGCGGAGGGGATTCCTACAATGAGCAGTTCTTC CATRSGGDSYNEQFF
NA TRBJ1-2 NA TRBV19 TGTGCCAGTAGTATAGCAAACAGTGCCTATGGCTACACCTTC CASSIANSAYGYTF
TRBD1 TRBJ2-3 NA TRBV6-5 TGTGCCAGCAGTTACTCGTACAGGGGCCCTCAGTATTTT CASSYSYRGPQYF
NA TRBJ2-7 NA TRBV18 TGTGCCAGCTCACCACCGGCAGGCGAAAGTCCGGACGAGCAGTACTTC CASSPPAGESPDEQYF
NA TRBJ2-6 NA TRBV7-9 TGTGCCAGCAGCTTATCCGTATCTGGGGCCAACGTCCTGACTTTC CASSLSVSGANVLTF
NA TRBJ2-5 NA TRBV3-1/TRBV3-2 TGTGCCAGCAGCCTGTCGGGAGAAGAGACCCAGTACTTC CASSLSGEETQYF
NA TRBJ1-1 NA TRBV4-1 TGCGCCAGCAGCCAAGATTCGGAGGGAACTGAAGCTTTCTTT CASSQDSEGTEAFF
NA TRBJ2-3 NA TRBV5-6 TGTGCCAGCAAGAAGAGGGCGTTGGGAGATACGCAGTATTTT CASKKRALGDTQYF
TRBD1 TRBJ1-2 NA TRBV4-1 TGCGCCAGCAGCCAAGGATCGCAGGGGGCACATGGCTACACCTTC CASSQGSQGAHGYTF
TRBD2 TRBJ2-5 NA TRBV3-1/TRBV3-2 TGTGCCAGCAGCCAAGCGAAGCGGGGGGAGACCCAAGAGACCCAGTACTTC CASSQAKRGETQETQYF
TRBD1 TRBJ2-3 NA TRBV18 TGTGCCAGCTCACGAGGGCAGGGGGCCGCGGATACGCAGTATTTT CASSRGQGAADTQYF
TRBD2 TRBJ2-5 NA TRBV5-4 TGTGCCAGCAGCGTTAGCGGGGCCCAAGAGACCCAGTACTTC CASSVSGAQETQYF
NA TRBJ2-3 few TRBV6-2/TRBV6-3 TGTGCCAGCAGTTACTACACGCTCACAGATACGCAGTATTTT CASSYYTLTDTQYF
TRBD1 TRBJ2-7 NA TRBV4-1 TGCGCCAGCAGCCAAGATCTGCAGGGGGCGTTTGAGCAGTACTTC CASSQDLQGAFEQYF
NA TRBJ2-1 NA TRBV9 TGTGCCAGCAGCGGTCAGGGGGGCCGCGAGCATGAGCAGTTCTTC CASSGQGGREHEQFF
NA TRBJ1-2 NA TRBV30 TGTGCCTGGAGTGGTTACATGACAGGCCCAAAGTCCTTC CAWSGYMTGPKSF